A single sample gave rise to the 19 T cell receptor beta chains below, sequenced in a study of shared clonotypes between healthy human individuals. Naive CD8 cells lacked CD45RO and underwent positive selection for CCR7, leaving out terminally differentiated effector memory CD45RA+ cells. Profiled with immunoSEQ multiplex PCR; TCRdb holds only in-frame clones, not every one. Seen here are about 2 million clones, about 95% observed once, and the top ten hold under 1.5%. Sequencing was carried out using naive CD8+ T cells sorted from blood. The receptor set was obtained from a man aged 18 to 35 in good health.

This CDR3 reads CASSYFLDRENSPLHF. As DNA, the CDR3 is TGTGCCAGCAGTTACTTCCTCGACAGGGAGAATTCACCCCTCCACTTT. The genes are TRBV6-5 and TRBJ1-6; 7 bases agree with TRBD1. Germline V gene sequence: CDR1 MNHEY, CDR2 SVGAGI. V trimming: 1 base; J trimming: 7 bases; junction bases outside the gene matches: 7. This CDR3 contains 16 residues.

Concerning this clone: The same CDR3 is also encoded by other DNA sequences in this sample. This sequence joins TRBV11-3 and TRBJ2-2; maybe TRBD1 (6 bases). CDR1 SGHNT and CDR2 YENEEA come from the germline V gene. Trimming stripped 5 bases from V and 5 bases from J, with 12 bases between. The CDR3 has 14 residues. The CDR3, as DNA: TGTGCCAGCAGCCCGGGACATTTGACCGGGGAGCTGTTTTTT. Protein sequence: CASSPGHLTGELFF.

The genes are TRBV5-1 and TRBJ1-1; D remains ambiguous. Germline CDR1 reads SGHRS; CDR2 reads YFSETQ. The V end was cut by 1 base, the J end by 1 base, with 8 bases between. CDR3 length: 14 amino acids. The CDR3 loop reads CASSLFAENTEAFF. Written as DNA, the CDR3 is TGCGCCAGCAGCTTGTTCGCAGAGAACACTGAAGCTTTCTTT.

Note on this clone: A much larger clone sits a single nucleotide away, making a read error possible. At the DNA level, this CDR3 is encoded by other sequences in the same sample as well. This chain links TRBV27 with TRBJ2-3; no firm D call. V was pared by 6 bases and J by 2 bases, with 3 bases between. Germline CDR1 MNHEY, CDR2 SMNVEV (reference sequence). The CDR3 runs 11 residues. The CDR3, as DNA: TGTGCCAGCAGCTCCACAGATACGCAGTATTTT. Its protein is CASSSTDTQYF.

This chain joins TRBV27 and TRBJ2-3, with 8 nucleotides matching TRBD2. Germline V lookup: CDR1 MNHEY, CDR2 SMNVEV (reference sequence). V shed 7 bases and J 3 bases; nucleotides not matched to a gene: 18. The CDR3 spans 18 residues. CDR3 amino acids: CASTPEASGPSGTDTQYF. CDR3 sequence (DNA): TGTGCCAGCACCCCGGAGGCTAGCGGGCCTTCAGGGACAGATACGCAGTATTTT.

The rearrangement links TRBV5-1 to TRBJ2-5; 10 bases map to TRBD1. The germline CDR1 and CDR2 sequences are SGHRS and YFSETQ. CDR3 size: 18 residues. The junction had 10 bases not matched to a gene; V was cut back by 0 bases and J by 2 bases. This chain's CDR3 is CASSLVPPPGQGQETQYF. The CDR3 nucleotides read TGCGCCAGCAGCTTGGTTCCCCCCCCGGGACAGGGGCAAGAGACCCAGTACTTC.

This clone was counted a few times. The genes are TRBV27 and TRBJ1-6; D remains ambiguous. Germline V gene lookup returns CDR1 MNHEY and CDR2 SMNVEV (reference sequence). The CDR3 consists of 13 residues. The V end was cut by 5 bases, the J end by 9 bases, with 11 bases between. CDR3 sequence (DNA): TGTGCCAGCAGTCCCCTCGGCAGTTCACCCCTCCACTTT. Translated: CASSPLGSSPLHF.

This clone is a singleton in its sample. The rearrangement joins TRBV27 to TRBJ2-3; D call uncertain. Germline V gene data show CDR1 as MNHEY and CDR2 as SMNVEV (reference sequence). The CDR3 runs 13 residues. V lost 6 bases and J 3 bases, leaving 10 bases between the germline ends. The CDR3 DNA reads as TGTGCCAGCAGGCCACTGGATACAGATACGCAGTATTTT. It specifies CASRPLDTDTQYF.

This chain uses TRBV6-1 with TRBJ1-1; a possible D gene is TRBD1 (5 bases). CDR1 is MNHNS, CDR2 SASEGT, per germline. Trimming left V 4 bases short and J 3 bases short, with 12 bases between. The CDR3 is 14 amino acids. This CDR3 is CASSVPGRDTEAFF. The CDR3, as DNA: TGTGCCAGCAGTGTTCCGGGACGGGACACTGAAGCTTTCTTT.

This CDR3 reads CASSPGDGQPQHF. In DNA, the CDR3 is TGTGCCAGCAGCCCCGGGGATGGTCAGCCCCAGCATTTT. The rearrangement joins TRBV2 to TRBJ1-5; the D is unclear. Germline CDR1 reads SNHLY; CDR2 reads FYNNEI. Trimming removed 6 bases at V and 6 bases at J, with 12 bases between. The CDR3 contains 13 residues.

The V gene is TRBV28, the J gene TRBJ1-3; D is uncertain. The CDR3 is 14 amino acids. Trimming took 6 bases from V and 0 from J, leaving 9 bases between them. Looked up from germline, CDR1 is MDHEN and CDR2 is SYDVKM. Written as DNA, the CDR3 is TGTGCCAGCAGCTCTCGTAGCTCTGGAAACACCATATATTTT. The encoded protein is CASSSRSSGNTIYF.

The chain uses TRBV11-2 and TRBJ2-7; 10 bases agree with TRBD1. The CDR3 sequence is 15 residues long. Per germline, CDR1 SGHAT and CDR2 FQNNGV. After removal of 4 bases from V and 6 bases from J, the junction contained 9 bases not matched to a gene. CDR3 sequence: CASSSQGQGFREQYF. CDR3 sequence (DNA): TGTGCCAGCAGCTCCCAGGGACAGGGGTTTCGCGAGCAGTACTTC.

CDR3 amino acids: CASSPGMGSPLHF. CDR3 DNA sequence: TGTGCCAGCAGCCCCGGGATGGGTTCACCCCTCCACTTT. The J gene is TRBJ1-6, the V gene TRBV14; no reliable D call. CDR3 size: 13 residues. Germline CDR1 and CDR2: SGHDN and FVKESK. V lost 4 bases, J lost 9 bases, and 10 bases lay in between.

The count of this clone is one. This chain links TRBV5-1 with TRBJ2-1, with a weak D call TRBD1 (6 bases). Germline lookup yields CDR1 SGHRS and CDR2 YFSETQ. V was shortened by 5 bases and J by 0 bases, with 12 bases between the two germline ends. The CDR3 runs 15 residues. CDR3 bases: TGCGCCAGCAGAAGCACAGGGAGCTCCTACAATGAGCAGTTCTTC. Amino acids: CASRSTGSSYNEQFF.

This clone was counted a single time. The CDR3 sequence: CATSREATGGLGYTF. CDR3 sequence (DNA): TGTGCCACCAGCAGAGAGGCCACAGGGGGCCTAGGCTACACCTTC. This chain uses TRBV15 with TRBJ1-2; 9 nucleotides agree with TRBD1. J lost 8 bases, V lost 0 bases, and 7 bases had no gene match. CDR3 length: 15 amino acids. The germline CDR1 and CDR2 sequences are LNHNV and YYDKDF (reference sequence).

The chain combines TRBV7-2 with TRBJ2-5, with 8 bases aligning to TRBD2. V gave up 5 bases and J gave up 5 bases; unmatched junction bases: 10. CDR1 SGHTA and CDR2 FQGNSA come from the germline V gene. There are 15 residues in the CDR3. The CDR3 DNA is TGTGCCAGCAGCCCAGGTGCGGGAGGCGGGGAGACCCAGTACTTC. Amino acids: CASSPGAGGGETQYF.

On this clone itself: The limits of the CDR3 on the DNA are not certain, so only TCRdb's listed CDR3 is given. The V gene is TRBV7-2, the J gene TRBJ1-2; no DNA check was done on the table's D call, TRBD1. Inclusive of both ends, the CDR3 amounts to 11 amino acids. The V gene's germline CDR1 is SGHTA and CDR2 FQGNSA. The chain's CDR3 is CASSFGTGAAF.

The chain is built from TRBV27 and TRBJ2-5; a weak D match, TRBD1 (8 bases). The V and J ends lost 3 bases and 9 bases respectively, with 17 bases between them. Germline CDR1 MNHEY, CDR2 SMNVEV (reference sequence). The CDR3 covers 14 residues. CDR3 DNA: TGTGCCAGCAGTTTGACAGGGGCCCGGGAGGCCCAGTACTTC. It encodes CASSLTGAREAQYF.

This sequence joins TRBV6-6 and TRBJ2-1, with D hard to call. This CDR3 has 12 amino acids. Germline V gene data show CDR1 as MNHNY and CDR2 as SVGAGI (reference sequence). Trimming left V 6 bases short and J 6 bases short, with 9 bases between. CDR3 sequence (DNA): TGTGCCAGCAGCCGAACCCTCAATGAGCAGTTCTTC. Residues: CASSRTLNEQFF.